Reported below is one TCR beta chain. From the 5' RACE reads, TCRdb called clonotypes with MiXCR, one entry per CDR3 protein. The sample holds a few hundred thousand distinct CDR3 sequences, roughly 10% seen once. This sample was included in a study of T-cell memory formation after mild COVID-19. The germline V and J ends were trimmed by 5 bases and 7 bases, with 10 bases remaining between them. This CDR3 region has 12 residues. The source of this sequence is a man between 18 and 35 years old who had mild COVID-19 (a few samples of this study predate the infection). Cell type and time point are not known. The sequenced sample consisted of PBMCs or a T cell subset sorted from them (not recorded which). The chain recombines TRBV12-3 or TRBV12-4 with TRBJ2-3; D perhaps matches TRBD1 (5 bases). This chain's CDR3 is CASSQGAYTQYF. Written as DNA, the CDR3 is TGTGCCAGCAGTCAGGGCGCATATACGCAGTATTTT.